Listed here are 28 T cell receptor beta chains from one sample, sequenced in a study of T cell responses to AZD1222 COVID-19 vaccine. TCRdb's table, derived via immunoSEQ multiplex PCR, lists solely in-frame clones and lacks some. Of 100,000 or so clones in the sample, less than 90% were seen once. The sequencing used peripheral blood, collected on day 0 of AZD1222 vaccination. These receptors all stem from an adult in good health.

This clone was counted only a few times. The rearrangement uses TRBV5-1 and TRBJ2-7; D remains ambiguous. The germline CDR1 and CDR2 sequences are SGHRS and YFSETQ. V lost 2 bases to trimming and J lost 2 bases, with 14 bases between them. CDR3 length: 15 amino acids. In DNA, the CDR3 is TGCGCCAGCAGCTTCCAGCCCGACCCAACCTACGAGCAGTACTTC. It encodes CASSFQPDPTYEQYF.

This chain connects TRBV19 to TRBJ1-3; 8 nucleotides agree with TRBD1. The CDR3 has 14 residues. V shed 7 bases, J shed 3 bases, and the junction held 5 bases outside the gene matches. Germline-derived CDR1 and CDR2 are LNHDA and SQIVND (reference sequence). As DNA, the CDR3 is TGTGCCAGTAACCCGACAGGGGATGGAAACACCATATATTTT. It encodes CASNPTGDGNTIYF.

This clone was recorded a few times. V and J are TRBV5-1 and TRBJ2-1, with TRBD2 matching over 11 bases. The CDR3 runs 20 residues. Germline CDR1 reads SGHRS; CDR2 reads YFSETQ. The J segment lost 2 bases and the V segment lost 1 base, leaving 14 bases of the junction unmatched. CDR3 bases: TGCGCCAGCAGCTTGTATTTGGGTAGCGGGAGGGCCTGGGCCTACAATGAGCAGTTCTTC. Translating gives CASSLYLGSGRAWAYNEQFF.

The rearrangement links TRBV28 to TRBJ2-7; 13 positions match TRBD2. CDR1 is MDHEN, CDR2 SYDVKM, per germline. J gave up 7 bases and V 3 bases, and 6 bases lay outside the gene matches. The CDR3 sequence is 15 residues long. The CDR3 nucleotides are TGTGCCAGCAGTTTTAGGGGACTAGCGGGAAGGGAGCAGTACTTC. This codes for CASSFRGLAGREQYF.

The chain uses TRBV19 and TRBJ1-2; TRBD1 aligns across 8 bases. Trimming cost V 5 bases and J 4 bases; bases outside gene matches: 6. Germline values: CDR1 LNHDA, CDR2 SQIVND (reference sequence). This CDR3 region has 14 residues. The CDR3 here is CASSRQGQFYGYTF. The CDR3 nucleotides are TGTGCCAGTAGTCGACAGGGGCAATTCTATGGCTACACCTTC.

The J gene is TRBJ1-6, the V gene TRBV10-3; D not certain. There are 16 residues in the CDR3. Trimming left V 4 bases short and J 7 bases short, with 17 bases between. CDR1 ENHRY and CDR2 SYGVKD come from the germline V gene. CDR3: CAISADDSRLNSPLHF. Written as DNA, the CDR3 is TGTGCCATCAGTGCTGATGACTCTCGGTTAAATTCACCCCTCCACTTT.

This sequence joins TRBV5-6 and TRBJ2-5; no clear D. This CDR3 spans 16 amino acids. Trimming took off 4 bases at V and 0 bases at J, with 16 bases between the two ends. Germline V lookup: CDR1 SGHDT, CDR2 YYEEEE. CDR3 bases: TGTGCCAGCAGCGACGGCCGGGTCTCGTACCAAGAGACCCAGTACTTC. It translates to CASSDGRVSYQETQYF. Looking up the rest from reference TRBV5-6 and TRBJ2-5 gives the full variable domain: DAGVTQSPTHLIKTRGQQVTLRCSPKSGHDTVSWYQQALGQGPQFIFQYYEEEERQRGNFPDRFSGHQFPNYSSELNVNALLLGDSALYLCASSDGRVSYQETQYFGPGTRLLVL.

Concerning this clone: Different DNA sequences within this sample yield the same CDR3. CDR3 sequence: CASSPREGPYEQYF. The CDR3 DNA reads TGTGCCAGCTCACCACGAGAGGGACCCTACGAGCAGTACTTC. This chain links TRBV18 with TRBJ2-7; D is perhaps TRBD1 or TRBD2 (5 bases each). Germline V gene lookup returns CDR1 KGHSH and CDR2 LQKENI. Trimming stripped 1 base from V and 2 bases from J, with 9 bases between. The CDR3 is 14 amino acids.

This chain joins TRBV10-2 and TRBJ2-1; D is possibly TRBD1 or TRBD2 (5 bases each). This CDR3 has 16 residues. Trimming removed 6 bases from V and 0 bases from J, with 15 bases in between. Germline loops: CDR1 WSHSY, CDR2 SAAADI. Here the CDR3 DNA reads TGCGCCAGCAGCAGGGCGGGCTCCAGCTCCTACAATGAGCAGTTCTTC. As protein: CASSRAGSSSYNEQFF.

The chain joins TRBV3-1 (or the pseudogene TRBV3-2) to TRBJ1-3, with D perhaps TRBD1 (5 bases). Trimming stripped 5 bases from V and 4 bases from J, with 15 bases between. This CDR3 is 15 amino acids long. The germline V gene has CDR1 LGHDT and CDR2 YNNKEL (reference sequence). CDR3 region: CASSARGGHGNTIYF. The CDR3 DNA follows: TGTGCCAGCAGCGCCCGCGGCGGACACGGAAACACCATATATTTT.

The V and J genes are TRBV9 and TRBJ1-2; D not certain. V lost 0 bases, J lost 3 bases, and 12 bases lay in between. The length of the CDR3 is 15 residues. The germline gives CDR1 SGDLS, CDR2 YYNGEE. CDR3 DNA: TGTGCCAGCAGCGTAGAGGGTTTCTCCTACTATGGCTACACCTTC. Translating it yields CASSVEGFSYYGYTF.

The chain has TRBV5-5 and TRBJ2-1, with D maybe TRBD2 (5 bases). The length of the CDR3 is 16 residues. Trimming left V 4 bases short and J 0 bases short, with 14 bases between. Germline V lookup: CDR1 SGHKS, CDR2 YYEKEE (reference sequence). CDR3 bases: TGTGCCAGCAGCCCGGCGGGTCCTCTCTCCTACAATGAGCAGTTCTTC. This sequence encodes CASSPAGPLSYNEQFF.

The V call is TRBV19, the J call TRBJ1-2; D is unresolved. Germline values: CDR1 LNHDA, CDR2 SQIVND (reference sequence). CDR3 length: 13 amino acids. V was trimmed by 1 base and J by 5 bases, leaving 8 bases between them. This CDR3 reads CASSIAGLYGYTF. CDR3 bases: TGTGCCAGTAGTATAGCTGGTCTGTATGGCTACACCTTC.

The chain combines TRBV5-1 with TRBJ2-2; TRBD1 matches at 8 bases. V shed 1 base and J 4 bases; nucleotides not matched to a gene: 3. The CDR3 spans 15 residues. CDR1 SGHRS and CDR2 YFSETQ come from the germline V gene. This CDR3 reads CASSLQGAVTGELFF. CDR3 DNA: TGCGCCAGCAGCTTGCAGGGGGCGGTCACCGGGGAGCTGTTTTTT.

The chain joins TRBV19 to TRBJ1-3; TRBD1 might be the D (6 bases). This CDR3 is 18 amino acids long. Germline CDR1 reads LNHDA; CDR2 reads SQIVND (reference sequence). V dropped 9 bases and J dropped 0 bases, with 24 bases sitting between them. The CDR3 sequence: CASRADSLLLYSGNTIYF. The CDR3 DNA sequence: TGTGCCAGCCGGGCGGACAGTCTCCTACTATACTCTGGAAACACCATATATTTT.

This chain joins TRBV10-3 and TRBJ1-2; D gene uncertain. The CDR3 is 15 amino acids. In germline, CDR1 is ENHRY, CDR2 SYGVKD. Trimming stripped 2 bases from V and 0 bases from J, with 10 bases between. The CDR3 region has the DNA TGTGCCATCAGTGAGGGGTCAGTAACTAACTATGGCTACACCTTC. This sequence encodes CAISEGSVTNYGYTF.

The J gene is TRBJ2-7, the V gene TRBV28; no clear D gene. V lost 3 bases and J 0 bases, leaving 15 bases between the germline ends. The CDR3 is 16 amino acids. Per germline, CDR1 MDHEN and CDR2 SYDVKM. CDR3 region: CASSFQTAAYSYEQYF. CDR3 bases: TGTGCCAGCAGTTTCCAAACAGCCGCCTACTCCTACGAGCAGTACTTC.

The rearrangement joins TRBV14 to TRBJ1-1; a possible D gene is TRBD1 (5 bases). V lost 1 base and J 8 bases, leaving 8 bases between the germline ends. The CDR3 extends over 12 amino acids. Germline CDR1 reads SGHDN; CDR2 reads FVKESK. CDR3 sequence reads: CASSQGGGEAFF. The CDR3 DNA sequence: TGTGCCAGCAGCCAAGGGGGCGGCGAAGCTTTCTTT.

V usage is TRBV19 and J usage is TRBJ1-5, with 7 bases aligning to TRBD1. V shed 5 bases, J shed 9 bases, and the junction held 7 bases outside the gene matches. The CDR3 runs 13 residues. Germline CDR1 and CDR2: LNHDA and SQIVND (reference sequence). The CDR3 bases are TGTGCCAGTAGTGACAGGGTTTTCGGGCCCCAGCATTTT. Translating it yields CASSDRVFGPQHF.

The chain couples TRBV11-2 to TRBJ1-4; 7 bases map to TRBD1. This CDR3 contains 13 residues. CDR1 and CDR2 from the germline V gene are SGHAT and FQNNGV. Trimming at V came to 6 bases and at J to 7 bases, leaving 5 bases not matched to a gene. CDR3 in DNA: TGTGCCAGCAGTCACAGGGGTATTGAAAAACTGTTTTTT. It yields the protein CASSHRGIEKLFF. Using reference TRBV11-2 and TRBJ1-4 for the parts outside the CDR3, the full variable domain is EAGVAQSPRYKIIEKRQSVAFWCNPISGHATLYWYQQILGQGPKLLIQFQNNGVVDDSQLPKDRFSAERLKGVDSTLKIQPAKLEDSAVYLCASSHRGIEKLFFGSGTQLSVL.

V is TRBV11-1 and J is TRBJ2-1; D not resolved. The ends were cut back, 5 bases at V and 6 bases at J, with 14 bases in the middle. The germline V gene has CDR1 SGHAT and CDR2 FQDESV (reference sequence). The CDR3 covers 14 residues. The CDR3 DNA reads as TGTGCCAGCAGCCGGCACGACTTGGGCAATGAGCAGTTCTTC. Protein: CASSRHDLGNEQFF.

This rearrangement joins TRBV5-1 to TRBJ2-1, with TRBD2 matching over 8 bases. The CDR3 spans 17 residues. The V and J ends lost 0 bases and 4 bases, in that order; junction bases with no gene match: 9. CDR1 SGHRS and CDR2 YFSETQ come from the germline V gene. The CDR3 sequence: CASSLAPRGGLYNEQFF. DNA of the CDR3: TGCGCCAGCAGCTTGGCCCCCCGGGGGGGGTTATACAATGAGCAGTTCTTC.

This clone came up once. The chain has TRBV2 and TRBJ1-4; 11 bases match TRBD1. CDR3 size: 13 residues. Germline assignment: CDR1 SNHLY and CDR2 FYNNEI. The trim removed 8 bases at V and 8 bases at J, leaving 4 bases unmatched. CDR3 amino acids: CASRDRGKEKLFF. CDR3 coding DNA: TGTGCCAGCCGGGACAGGGGGAAAGAAAAACTGTTTTTT.

The V gene is TRBV3-1 (or the pseudogene TRBV3-2), the J gene TRBJ2-7; D may be TRBD2 (5 bases). CDR1 is LGHDT, CDR2 YNNKEL, per germline (reference sequence). CDR3 size: 16 residues. Trimming took off 0 bases at V and 3 bases at J, with 15 bases between the two ends. CDR3 DNA: TGTGCCAGCAGCCAAGATGAACGGCTAGCTGTCTACGAGCAGTACTTC. It encodes CASSQDERLAVYEQYF.

The chain is built from TRBV5-1 and TRBJ2-7; no reliable D call. Trimming took 2 bases from V and 2 from J, leaving 11 bases between them. CDR3 length: 14 amino acids. Germline CDR1 and CDR2: SGHRS and YFSETQ. This CDR3 reads CASSFPLGPYEQYF. CDR3 sequence (DNA): TGCGCCAGCAGCTTCCCCCTAGGTCCCTACGAGCAGTACTTC.

The rearrangement joins TRBV12-3 or TRBV12-4 to TRBJ2-1; D possibly corresponds to TRBD2 (6 bases). The V end was cut by 8 bases, the J end by 2 bases, with 10 bases between. This CDR3 contains 13 residues. The CDR3 spells CASSRTTYNEQFF. The CDR3 DNA sequence: TGTGCCAGCTCTAGGACTACCTACAATGAGCAGTTCTTC.

This chain links TRBV11-3 with TRBJ2-7; no firm D call. V lost 2 bases and J 0 bases, leaving 8 bases between the germline ends. The CDR3 spans 14 residues. CDR1 and CDR2 (germline): SGHNT, YENEEA. The chain's CDR3 is CASSLLADSYEQYF. The DNA of the CDR3 is TGTGCCAGCAGCTTATTGGCCGACTCCTACGAGCAGTACTTC.

The chain recombines TRBV6-5 with TRBJ2-7; the D gene is possibly TRBD2 (6 bases). V was pared by 2 bases and J by 4 bases, with 15 bases between. The CDR3 runs to 15 residues. The germline V gene encodes CDR1 MNHEY and CDR2 SVGAGI. CDR3 bases: TGTGCCAGCAGTTACCGGGGGTTCGAGGGGTACGAGCAGTACTTC. Protein: CASSYRGFEGYEQYF.